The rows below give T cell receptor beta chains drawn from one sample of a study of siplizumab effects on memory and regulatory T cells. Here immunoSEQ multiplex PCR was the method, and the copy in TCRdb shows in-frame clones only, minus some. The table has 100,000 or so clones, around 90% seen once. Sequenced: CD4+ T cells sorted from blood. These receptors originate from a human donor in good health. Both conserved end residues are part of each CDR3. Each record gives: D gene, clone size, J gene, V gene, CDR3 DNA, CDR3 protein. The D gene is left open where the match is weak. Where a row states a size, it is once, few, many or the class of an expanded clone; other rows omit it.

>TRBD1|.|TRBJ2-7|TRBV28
TGTGCCAGCACCTCACAGGGGGCAGGGTCCTACGAGCAGTACTTC
CASTSQGAGSYEQYF
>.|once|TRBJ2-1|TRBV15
TGTGCCACCAGCAGAAGGGACAACTCCTACAATGAGCAGTTCTTC
CATSRRDNSYNEQFF
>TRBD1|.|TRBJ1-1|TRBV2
TGTGCCAGCAGTCTACAGGGGATCAGCACTGAAGCTTTCTTT
CASSLQGISTEAFF
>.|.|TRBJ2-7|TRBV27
TGTGCCAGCAGTTCGAACGGTGGGGGCTCCTACGAGCAGTACTTC
CASSSNGGGSYEQYF
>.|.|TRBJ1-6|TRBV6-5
TGTGCCAGCAGTCACGGGACCCTTAATTCACCCCTCCACTTT
CASSHGTLNSPLHF
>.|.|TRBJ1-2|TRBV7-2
TGTGCCAGCAGCCCAGACAGAACTTATGGCTACACCTTC
CASSPDRTYGYTF
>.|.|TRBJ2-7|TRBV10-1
TGCGCCAGCAGTGAGAACCTGTCCTACGAGCAGTACTTC
CASSENLSYEQYF
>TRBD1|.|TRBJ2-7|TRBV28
TGTGCCAGCAGGGAAACGGGACAGACCTACGAGCAGTACTTC
CASRETGQTYEQYF
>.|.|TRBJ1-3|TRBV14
TGTGCCAGCAGCCAACGGGGGGTAGGAAACACCATATATTTT
CASSQRGVGNTIYF
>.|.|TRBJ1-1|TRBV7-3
TGTGCCAGCAGCCCCCACAGGGTTAATGAAGCTTTCTTT
CASSPHRVNEAFF
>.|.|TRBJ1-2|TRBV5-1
TGCGCCAGCAGCTTGACAGACTTCTATGGCTACACCTTC
CASSLTDFYGYTF
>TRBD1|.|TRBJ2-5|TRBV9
TGTGCCAGCACAAGGGGGCTCAACCAAGAGACCCAGTACTTC
CASTRGLNQETQYF
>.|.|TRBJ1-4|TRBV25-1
TGTGCCAGCAGTGAAGGGGGTCGGTCCTCCCCGAATGAAAAACTGTTTTTT
CASSEGGRSSPNEKLFF
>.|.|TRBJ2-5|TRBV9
TGTGCCAGCTGTCGACTAGTTCCCGCCGAAGAGACCCAGTACTTC
CASCRLVPAEETQYF
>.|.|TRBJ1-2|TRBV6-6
TGTGCCAGCAGTTATCCGGACAGTAGAGGCTATGGCTACACCTTC
CASSYPDSRGYGYTF
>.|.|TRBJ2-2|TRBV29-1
TGCAGCGTACAACAGGCGGACGGGGAGCTGTTTTTT
CSVQQADGELFF
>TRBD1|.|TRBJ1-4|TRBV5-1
TGCGCCAGCAGCAGGGGACAGGGTTTAGGAAAACTGTTTTTT
CASSRGQGLGKLFF
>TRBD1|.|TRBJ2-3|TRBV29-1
TGCAGCTCGGGGACAGGACTAAGCACAGATACGCAGTATTTT
CSSGTGLSTDTQYF
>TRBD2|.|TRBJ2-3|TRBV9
TGTGCCAGCAGTCGAACTAGCGGGGGGGTGGAGGATACGCAGTATTTT
CASSRTSGGVEDTQYF
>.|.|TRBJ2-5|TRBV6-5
TGTGCCAGCAGTTCCTTGAGTCAAGAGACCCAGTACTTC
CASSSLSQETQYF
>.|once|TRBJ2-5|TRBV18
TGTGCCAGCTCACCTGACCGGAACGGGGAGACCCAGTACTTC
CASSPDRNGETQYF
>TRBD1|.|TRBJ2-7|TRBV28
TGTGCCAGCAGCGGGACAGGCCTTTCCTACGAGCAGTACTTC
CASSGTGLSYEQYF
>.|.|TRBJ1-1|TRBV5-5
TGTGCCAGCAGCCTACAGAGGAACACTGAAGCTTTCTTT
CASSLQRNTEAFF
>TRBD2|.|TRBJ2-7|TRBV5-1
TGCGCCAGCAGCCGGACTAGCGGGAACTTGCCCTACGAGCAGTACTTC
CASSRTSGNLPYEQYF
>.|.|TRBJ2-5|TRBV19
TGTGCCACCGGGGAAGGGGGCGGGGGAAAGACCCAGTACTTC
CATGEGGGGKTQYF
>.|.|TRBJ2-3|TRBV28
TGTGCCAGCAGTCAGGAGATCGTAGATACGCAGTATTTT
CASSQEIVDTQYF
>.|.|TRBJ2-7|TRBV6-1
TGTGCCAGCAGCCGGGACATCTACTCCTACGAGCAGTACTTC
CASSRDIYSYEQYF
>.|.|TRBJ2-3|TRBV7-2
TGTGCCAGCAGCTTAGGGGGACCTCGCACAGATACGCAGTATTTT
CASSLGGPRTDTQYF
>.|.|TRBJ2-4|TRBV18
TGTGCCAGCTCACAAGCCGGACAGGAGGGCATTCAGTACTTC
CASSQAGQEGIQYF
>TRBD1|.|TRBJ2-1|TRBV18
TGTGCCAGCTCCTCCGCCGGGACAGGGGGTTACAATGAGCAGTTCTTC
CASSSAGTGGYNEQFF
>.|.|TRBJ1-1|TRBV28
TGTGCCAGCAACGCCGGGATCGGACACACTGAAGCTTTCTTT
CASNAGIGHTEAFF
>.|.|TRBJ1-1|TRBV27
TGTGCCAGCTGCCTGGCCAGGGGTAATATGAACACTGAAGCTTTCTTT
CASCLARGNMNTEAFF
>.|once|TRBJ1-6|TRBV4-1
TGCGCCAGCAGCCACAAATTCCAGGAAAGGGATTCACCCCTCCACTTT
CASSHKFQERDSPLHF
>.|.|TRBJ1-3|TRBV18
TGTGCCAGCTCACCGAAGGGGGGTAATGACGGAAACACCATATATTTT
CASSPKGGNDGNTIYF
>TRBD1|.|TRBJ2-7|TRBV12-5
TGTGCTAGTGGTCGGGGACAGATTTCCTACGAGCAGTACTTC
CASGRGQISYEQYF
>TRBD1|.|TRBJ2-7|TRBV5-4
TGTGCCAGCAACCGACAGGGCTCCTACGAGCAGTACTTC
CASNRQGSYEQYF
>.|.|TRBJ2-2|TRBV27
TGTGCCAGCAGTTTATGGGGGGAACTTAAATCCGGGGAGCTGTTTTTT
CASSLWGELKSGELFF
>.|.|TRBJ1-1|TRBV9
TGTGCCAGCAGAGGGAACACTGAAGCTTTCTTT
CASRGNTEAFF
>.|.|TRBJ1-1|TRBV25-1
TGTGCCAGCAGTTTTCAGGGCCCTGAAGCTTTCTTT
CASSFQGPEAFF
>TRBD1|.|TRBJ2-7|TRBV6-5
TGTGCCAGCAGTCCCGACAGGGCCTACGAGCAGTACTTC
CASSPDRAYEQYF
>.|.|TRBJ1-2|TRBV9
TGTGCCAGCAGCGAACGTCCGGGGGGAGTAGGCTACACCTTC
CASSERPGGVGYTF
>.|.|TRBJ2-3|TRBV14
TGTGCCAGCAGCCAAGTGAGGGGGATCAGGTATCCAGATACGCAGTATTTT
CASSQVRGIRYPDTQYF
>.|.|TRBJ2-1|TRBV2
TGTGCCAGCAGAAACGGGGCGACCTTCGACAATGAGCAGTTCTTC
CASRNGATFDNEQFF
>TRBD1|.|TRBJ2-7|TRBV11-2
TGTGCCAGCAGCCTGGACAGGGCCTCCTACGAGCAGTACTTC
CASSLDRASYEQYF
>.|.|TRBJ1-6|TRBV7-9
TGTGCCAGCAGGACCGGGACGGGGAATTCACCCCTCCACTTT
CASRTGTGNSPLHF
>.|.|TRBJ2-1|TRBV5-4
TGTGCCAGCAGCCTTCAGGATGAGCAGTTCTTC
CASSLQDEQFF
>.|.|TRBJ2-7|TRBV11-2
TGTGCCAGCAGCCAAGAAACGGGTTACGAGCAGTACTTC
CASSQETGYEQYF
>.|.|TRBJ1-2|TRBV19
TGTGCCAGTAGTATTATTCGGGGGACGACTAACTATGGCTACACCTTC
CASSIIRGTTNYGYTF
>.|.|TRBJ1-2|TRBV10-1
TGCGCCAGCAGTGAGTCCGACAGGCGCCGTAGAAGAAACCAATTCTATGGCTACACCTTC
CASSESDRRRRRNQFYGYTF
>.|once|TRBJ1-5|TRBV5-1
TGCGCCAGCAGCTTTGACTACGGTGGCAATCAGCCCCAGCATTTT
CASSFDYGGNQPQHF
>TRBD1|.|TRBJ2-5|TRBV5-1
TGCGCCAGCAGCTTGGCCACAGGGGGCCGGAAGGAGACCCAGTACTTC
CASSLATGGRKETQYF
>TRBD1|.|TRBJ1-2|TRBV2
TGTGCCAGCAGTTTAACAGGGGGCTGGTCTGGCTACACCTTC
CASSLTGGWSGYTF
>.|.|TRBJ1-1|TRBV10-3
TGTGCCATCAGTCCCGCAGGAGGGGACACTGAAGCTTTCTTT
CAISPAGGDTEAFF